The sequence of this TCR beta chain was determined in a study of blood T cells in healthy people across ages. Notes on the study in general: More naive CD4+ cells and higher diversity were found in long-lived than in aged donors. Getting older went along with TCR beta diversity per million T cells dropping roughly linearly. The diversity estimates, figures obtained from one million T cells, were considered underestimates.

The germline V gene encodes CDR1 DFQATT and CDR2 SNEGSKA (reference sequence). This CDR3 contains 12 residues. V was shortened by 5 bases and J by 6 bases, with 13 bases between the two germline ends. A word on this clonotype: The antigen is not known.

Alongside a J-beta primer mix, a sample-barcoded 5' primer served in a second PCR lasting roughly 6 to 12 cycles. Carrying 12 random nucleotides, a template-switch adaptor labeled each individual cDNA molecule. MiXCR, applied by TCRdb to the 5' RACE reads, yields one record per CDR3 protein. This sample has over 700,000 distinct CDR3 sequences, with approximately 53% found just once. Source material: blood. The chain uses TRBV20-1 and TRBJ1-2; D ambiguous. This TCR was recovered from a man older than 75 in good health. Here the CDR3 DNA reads TGCAGTGCTGAGGACCGAGCGCATGGCTACACCTTC. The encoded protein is CSAEDRAHGYTF.